Detailed here is one T cell receptor (beta chain). Its cognate antigen is unknown. This sample is drawn from a study of cytomegalovirus exposure and HLA in healthy donors. Study-wide results and limits: Because they were indistinguishable, some V segments, including TRBV6-2 and TRBV6-3, were excluded. Within an earlier analysis, most TCR beta V segments proved productive either about 90% or about 30% of the time. Later analysis indicated greater clonal expansion among HLA-associated TCR beta chains than among equally common other chains.

60 Vbeta and 13 Jbeta primers were used in PCR. Repertoires were generated with immunoSEQ multiplex PCR, while TCRdb's copy carries only in-frame clones and drops some. The table lists under 200,000 clones. The V end was cut by 5 bases, the J end by 9 bases, with 11 bases between. This CDR3 has 12 residues. Germline V gene sequence: CDR1 SGHVS, CDR2 FQNEAQ. The specimen was PBMCs. This TCR derives from a man younger than 45 in good health and CMV-seronegative. J is TRBJ2-1 and V is TRBV7-8; D unclear. The CDR3 DNA reads as TGTGCCAGCAGCCCCCTGTCTCCTGAGCAGTTCTTC. Translation: CASSPLSPEQFF.